The clone carrying this TCR beta chain was seen ten or more times. The antigen is unknown. With V trimmed by 1 base and J by 4 bases, 5 bases remained unmatched. The CDR3 runs 15 residues. CDR1 is SGHRS and CDR2 is YFSETQ in the germline V gene. The sample comes from a study of tumor-infiltrating lymphocytes in primary liver carcinoma. The source material, roughly 18-31 mg of unsorted bulk tissue, was used to co-extract RNA and DNA. Subjects presented with primary liver carcinoma managed by surgical resection. With chronic HBV infection, the patients were also treatment-naive. Study outcomes and limitations: Whereas tumor region pairs overlapped more, tumor-adjacent and tumor-blood pairs overlapped less.

TCR beta cDNA came from roughly 550 ng total RNA, primed with a constant-region primer. Employing slightly modified ARM-PCR, three nested multiplex PCR rounds were run, and these gave rise to the TCR beta libraries. Researchers ran the first two PCR rounds for roughly 11 cycles each with TRBV1-TRBV30 forward primers and a C-beta reverse primer. TCRdb recomputed calls from the multiplex PCR reads with MiXCR, one row per CDR3 protein. This sample has about 190,000 distinct CDR3 sequences, with over 80% found just once. This receptor was obtained from a man aged 40-55 years with primary liver carcinoma and hepatitis B virus infection. The sequencing input was tumor tissue from primary liver carcinoma. This chain joins TRBV5-1 and TRBJ2-1, with TRBD2 matching over 7 bases. The CDR3 DNA reads TGCGCCAGCAGCTTGTCTGCGGGGGTATACAATGAGCAGTTCTTC. Translation: CASSLSAGVYNEQFF.